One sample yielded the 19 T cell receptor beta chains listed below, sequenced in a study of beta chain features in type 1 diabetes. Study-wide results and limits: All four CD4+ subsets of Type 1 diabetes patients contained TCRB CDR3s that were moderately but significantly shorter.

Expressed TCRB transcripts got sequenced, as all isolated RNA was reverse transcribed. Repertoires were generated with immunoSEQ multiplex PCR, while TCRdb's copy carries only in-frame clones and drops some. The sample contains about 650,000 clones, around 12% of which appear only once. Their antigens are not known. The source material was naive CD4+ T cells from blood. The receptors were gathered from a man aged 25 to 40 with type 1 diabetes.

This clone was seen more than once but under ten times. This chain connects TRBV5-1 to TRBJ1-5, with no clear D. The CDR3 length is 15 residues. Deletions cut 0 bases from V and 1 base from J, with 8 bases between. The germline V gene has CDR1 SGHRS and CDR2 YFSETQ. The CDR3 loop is CASSLGAGSNQPQHF. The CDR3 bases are TGCGCCAGCAGCTTGGGGGCCGGGAGCAATCAGCCCCAGCATTTT.

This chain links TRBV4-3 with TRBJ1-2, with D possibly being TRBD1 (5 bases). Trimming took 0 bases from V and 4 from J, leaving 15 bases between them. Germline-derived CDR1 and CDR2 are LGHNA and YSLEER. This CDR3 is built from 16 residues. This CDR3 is CASSQDSGNVVYGYTF. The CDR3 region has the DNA TGCGCCAGCAGCCAAGATTCAGGGAATGTGGTCTATGGCTACACCTTC.

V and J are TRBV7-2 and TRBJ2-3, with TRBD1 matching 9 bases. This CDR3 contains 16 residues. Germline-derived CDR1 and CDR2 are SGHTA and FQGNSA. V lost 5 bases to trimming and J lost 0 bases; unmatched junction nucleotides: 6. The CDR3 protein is CASSVGDRASTDTQYF. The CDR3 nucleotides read TGTGCCAGCAGCGTCGGGGACAGGGCGAGCACAGATACGCAGTATTTT. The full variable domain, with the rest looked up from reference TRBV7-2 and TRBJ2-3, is GAGVSQSPSNKVTEKGKDVELRCDPISGHTALYWYRQSLGQGLEFLIYFQGNSAPDKSGLPSDRFSAERTGGSVSTLTIQRTQQEDSAVYLCASSVGDRASTDTQYFGPGTRLTVL.

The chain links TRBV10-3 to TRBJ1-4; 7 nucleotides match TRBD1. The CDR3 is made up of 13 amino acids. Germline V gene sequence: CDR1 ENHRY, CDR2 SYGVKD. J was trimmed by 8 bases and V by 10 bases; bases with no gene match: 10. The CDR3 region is CATNRGPSEKLFF. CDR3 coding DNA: TGTGCCACCAACAGGGGCCCAAGCGAAAAACTGTTTTTT.

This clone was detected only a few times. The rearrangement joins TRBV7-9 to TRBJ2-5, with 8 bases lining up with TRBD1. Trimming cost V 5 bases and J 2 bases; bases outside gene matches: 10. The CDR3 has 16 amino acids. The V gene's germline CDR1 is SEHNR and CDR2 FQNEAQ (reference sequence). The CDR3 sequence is CASSKNRGRRQETQYF. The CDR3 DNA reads TGTGCCAGCAGCAAAAACAGGGGGAGGAGGCAAGAGACCCAGTACTTC.

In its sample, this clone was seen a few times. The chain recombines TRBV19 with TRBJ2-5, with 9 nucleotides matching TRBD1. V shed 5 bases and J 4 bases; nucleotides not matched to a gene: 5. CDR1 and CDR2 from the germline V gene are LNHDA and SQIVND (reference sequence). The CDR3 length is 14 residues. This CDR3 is CASSPGQGLETQYF. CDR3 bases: TGTGCCAGTAGTCCGGGACAGGGACTAGAGACCCAGTACTTC.

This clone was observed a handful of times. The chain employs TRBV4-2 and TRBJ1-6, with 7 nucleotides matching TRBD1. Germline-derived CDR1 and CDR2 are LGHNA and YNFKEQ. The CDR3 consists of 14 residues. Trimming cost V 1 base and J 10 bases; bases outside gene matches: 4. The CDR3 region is CASSQAQGNSPLHF. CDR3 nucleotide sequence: TGTGCCAGCAGCCAAGCACAGGGGAACTCACCCCTCCACTTT.

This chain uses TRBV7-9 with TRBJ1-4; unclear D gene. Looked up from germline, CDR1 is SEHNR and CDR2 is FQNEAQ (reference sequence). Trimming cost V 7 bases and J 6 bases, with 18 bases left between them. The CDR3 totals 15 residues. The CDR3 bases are TGTGCCAGCACCCAGATCGGGGTAGCGGATGAAAAACTGTTTTTT. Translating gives CASTQIGVADEKLFF.

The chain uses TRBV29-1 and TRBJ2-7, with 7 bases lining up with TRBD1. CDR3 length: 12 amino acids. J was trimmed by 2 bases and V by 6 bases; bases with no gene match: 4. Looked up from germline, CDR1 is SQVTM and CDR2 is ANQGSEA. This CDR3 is CSVGQVTYEQYF. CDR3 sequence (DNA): TGCAGCGTAGGACAGGTAACCTACGAGCAGTACTTC.

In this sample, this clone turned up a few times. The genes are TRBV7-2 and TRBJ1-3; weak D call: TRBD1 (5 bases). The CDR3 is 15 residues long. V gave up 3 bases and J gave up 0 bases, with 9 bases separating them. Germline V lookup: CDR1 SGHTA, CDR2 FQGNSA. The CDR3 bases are TGTGCCAGCAGCTTCTGGGGCGGCTCTGGAAACACCATATATTTT. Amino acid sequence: CASSFWGGSGNTIYF.

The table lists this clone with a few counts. CDR3 amino acids: CASSLNPPGGVVRNEQFF. The CDR3 region has the DNA TGTGCCAGCAGCTTAAATCCCCCCGGGGGAGTCGTTAGGAATGAGCAGTTCTTC. This chain joins TRBV7-2 and TRBJ2-1; a possible D gene is TRBD2 (6 bases). CDR3 length: 18 residues. CDR1 and CDR2 (germline): SGHTA, FQGNSA. Trimming removed 2 bases at V and 7 bases at J, with 24 bases between.

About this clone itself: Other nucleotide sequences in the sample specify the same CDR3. The CDR3, as DNA: TGTGCCAGCAGCGTAGGTCGGGATCAGCCCCAGCATTTT. Translating it yields CASSVGRDQPQHF. The chain uses TRBV9 and TRBJ1-5, with D unresolved. This CDR3 comprises 13 residues. The germline CDR1 and CDR2 sequences are SGDLS and YYNGEE. V gave up 0 bases and J gave up 5 bases, with 6 bases separating them.

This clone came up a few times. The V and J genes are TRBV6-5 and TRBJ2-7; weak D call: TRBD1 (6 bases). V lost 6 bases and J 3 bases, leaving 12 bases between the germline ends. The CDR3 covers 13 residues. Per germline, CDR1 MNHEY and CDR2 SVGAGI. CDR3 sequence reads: CASRTTGSYEQYF. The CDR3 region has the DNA TGTGCCAGCAGAACGACAGGCAGCTACGAGCAGTACTTC.

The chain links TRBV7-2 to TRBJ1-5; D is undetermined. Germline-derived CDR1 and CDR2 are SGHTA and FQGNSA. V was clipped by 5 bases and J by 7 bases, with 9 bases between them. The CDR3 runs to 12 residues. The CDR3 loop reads CASSLLGQPQHF. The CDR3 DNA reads TGTGCCAGCAGCCTGCTGGGCCAGCCCCAGCATTTT.

DNA of the CDR3: TGTGCCAGCAGCTTACGCGGGGTAAGGGAATCACCCCTCCACTTT. Translating gives CASSLRGVRESPLHF. The J gene is TRBJ1-6, the V gene TRBV5-6; D is uncertain. The V gene's germline CDR1 is SGHDT and CDR2 YYEEEE. The ends were cut back, 2 bases at V and 10 bases at J, with 16 bases in the middle. The CDR3 has 15 amino acids.

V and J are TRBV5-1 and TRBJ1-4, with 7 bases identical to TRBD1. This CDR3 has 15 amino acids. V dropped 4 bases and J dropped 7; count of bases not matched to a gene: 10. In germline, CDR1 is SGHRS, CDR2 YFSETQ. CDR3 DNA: TGCGCCAGCAGCGCCCTCGGGACAGAAGTTGAAAAACTGTTTTTT. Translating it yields CASSALGTEVEKLFF.

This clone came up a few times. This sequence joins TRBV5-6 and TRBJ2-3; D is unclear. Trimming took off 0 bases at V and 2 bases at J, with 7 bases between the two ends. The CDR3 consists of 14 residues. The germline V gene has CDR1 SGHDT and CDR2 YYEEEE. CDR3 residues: CASSLVPSTDTQYF. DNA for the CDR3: TGTGCCAGCAGCTTGGTACCATCCACAGATACGCAGTATTTT.

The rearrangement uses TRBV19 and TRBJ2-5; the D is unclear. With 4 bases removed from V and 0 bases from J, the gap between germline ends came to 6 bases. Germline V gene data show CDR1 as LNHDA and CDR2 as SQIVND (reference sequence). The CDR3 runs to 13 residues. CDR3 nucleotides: TGTGCCAGTAGTAATTGGAACCAAGAGACCCAGTACTTC. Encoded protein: CASSNWNQETQYF.

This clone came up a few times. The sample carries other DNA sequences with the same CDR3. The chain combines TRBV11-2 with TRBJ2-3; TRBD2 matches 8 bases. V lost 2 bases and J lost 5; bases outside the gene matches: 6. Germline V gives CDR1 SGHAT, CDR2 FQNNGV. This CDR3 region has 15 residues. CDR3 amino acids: CASSLTSGGGDTQYF. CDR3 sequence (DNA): TGTGCCAGCAGCTTAACAAGCGGGGGTGGAGATACGCAGTATTTT.